This T cell receptor (beta chain) was sequenced during a study of response to subunit inactivated influenza vaccine. Whole-study results and caveats: It was the authors' suggestion that each seasonal influenza vaccination recruits few new T cells.

From the RT-PCR reads, TCRdb called clonotypes with MiXCR, one entry per CDR3 protein. The sample carries a few hundred thousand distinct CDR3 sequences, 14% recorded once. Trimming cost V 4 bases and J 1 base; bases outside gene matches: 10. Germline lookup yields CDR1 SGHRS and CDR2 YFSETQ. There are 16 residues in the CDR3. In regard to this clonotype: Antigen: not known.

The source was PBMCs from blood, collected 11 to 12 days after vaccination. The V gene is TRBV5-1, the J gene TRBJ2-5, with 7 bases fitting TRBD2. This sequence originates from a man aged 45-65 years who received an inactivated influenza vaccine. CDR3 residues: CASSILAGTSQETQYF. The CDR3, as DNA: TGCGCCAGCAGCATATTAGCGGGTACGAGCCAAGAGACCCAGTACTTC.